This T cell receptor beta chain was observed in a study of blood T cell repertoires in COVID-19. Participants came from some 26 US areas, aged about 18 to 95 years. V was shortened by 0 bases and J by 5 bases, with 17 bases between the two germline ends. From germline, CDR1 is LNHNV and CDR2 YYDKDF (reference sequence). The CDR3 runs to 17 residues. Produced via immunoSEQ multiplex PCR; TCRdb's table is partial and in-frame only. Among a few hundred thousand clones, approximately 90% were seen once, and the ten largest hold 0.7% to 0.95%. The clonotype originates from a woman aged 40 to 55 who had been exposed to COVID-19. Sample: PBMCs or T cells enriched from blood (not recorded which). The rearrangement joins TRBV15 to TRBJ2-1; D ambiguous. In nucleotides, the CDR3 is TGTGCCACCAGCAGAGATATCACTACGTCGATAAACAATGAGCAGTTCTTC. Translation: CATSRDITTSINNEQFF.